This T cell receptor (beta chain) was sequenced for a study of radiation and T cells in renal cell carcinoma. Regarding time point: blood 2 weeks post-SBRT. As for treatment: 15 Gy SBRT to primary tumor, nephrectomy 4 weeks later. This CDR3 has 12 amino acids. Trimming pared 5 bases from V and 7 bases from J, leaving 11 bases between. Germline V gene sequence: CDR1 KGHSH, CDR2 LQKENI. Profiled with immunoSEQ multiplex PCR; TCRdb holds only in-frame clones, not every one. The data show around 76,000 clones, about 80% seen once. This sequence joins TRBV18 and TRBJ1-2; D unclear. This specimen consisted of blood, obtained from a patient whose treatment included radiotherapy and nephrectomy. The TCR comes from a man aged 55 to 69 with renal cell carcinoma. The CDR3 protein is CASSSLTFGYTF. The CDR3 nucleotides read TGTGCCAGCTCATCCCTAACGTTTGGCTACACCTTC.